One sample yielded the 8 T cell receptor beta chains listed below, sequenced in a study of tumor-infiltrating lymphocytes in primary liver carcinoma. Without any cell sorting, about 19-32 mg of bulk tissue yielded co-extracted RNA and DNA. With a constant-region primer, TCR beta cDNA was made from about 0.5 ug of total RNA. Libraries for TCR beta were built through three nested multiplex PCR rounds, which together made up a slightly modified ARM-PCR procedure. The first two PCR rounds used TRBV1-TRBV30 primers with a Cbeta primer, roughly 10 cycles each. TCRdb independently ran MiXCR on the multiplex PCR reads; one entry per CDR3 protein. Counted here are fewer than 40,000 distinct CDR3 sequences, around two thirds occurring once; the ten biggest clones make up more than 30%. Sequencing input: liver tumor tissue from sampling region 3. The sample's subset: tumor region T3, left-lateral pole. The receptors shown here come from a young woman with primary liver carcinoma and hepatitis B virus infection.

This clonotype was seen many times. The V call is TRBV29-1, the J call TRBJ2-7; TRBD1 matches 9 bases. The germline V gene encodes CDR1 SQVTM and CDR2 ANQGSEA. The CDR3 has 13 amino acids. V was clipped by 6 bases and J by 6 bases; unmatched bases: 9. The CDR3 nucleotides are TGCAGCGTCGTGGGACAGGGATTTAGCGAGCAGTACTTC. The encoded protein is CSVVGQGFSEQYF.

Notes on this clonotype: As the CDR3 is not closed by the conserved phenylalanine or tryptophan, this likely results from a read error. The chain recombines TRBV11-2 with TRBJ2-7; D call uncertain. The CDR3 is 13 residues long. Germline values: CDR1 SGHAT, CDR2 FQNNGV. Written as DNA, the CDR3 is TGTGTCAGCAGCATACCAAAAGCCTACGAGCAGTACTTA. Translation: CVSSIPKAYEQYL.

Comment on this clonotype: This is likely a read error, given that the CDR3 carries no conserved phenylalanine or tryptophan at its end. The chain combines TRBV11-2 with TRBJ1-6; D not certain. V was clipped by 3 bases and J by 3 bases, with 12 bases between them. The CDR3 has 16 amino acids. CDR1 is SGHAT, CDR2 FQNNGV, per germline. In nucleotides, the CDR3 is TGTGCCAGCAGCTTTGGTCGTAGCCACTATAATTCACCCCTCCACTAT. Translating it yields CASSFGRSHYNSPLHY.

The rearrangement links TRBV30 to TRBJ2-5; D possibly corresponds to TRBD1 (6 bases). The germline V gene encodes CDR1 GTSNPN and CDR2 SVGIG (reference sequence). The CDR3 loop spans 15 amino acids. Trimming took 0 bases from V and 9 from J, leaving 20 bases between them. The DNA of the CDR3 is TGTGCCTGGAGTGTCGGCAGGGGTGGGTGGGATGCCCAGTACTTC. This sequence encodes CAWSVGRGGWDAQYF.

This clonotype has at least ten counts. This sequence joins TRBV29-1 and TRBJ2-7; the match to TRBD2 covers 11 bases. J was trimmed by 3 bases and V by 2 bases; bases with no gene match: 0. There are 13 residues in the CDR3. The germline CDR1 and CDR2 sequences are SQVTM and ANQGSEA. The CDR3 DNA follows: TGCAGCGTTGAAACTAGCGGGAGCTACGAGCAGTACTTC. Amino acids: CSVETSGSYEQYF.

This chain uses TRBV11-2 with TRBJ1-1; D is perhaps TRBD1 (6 bases). There are 11 residues in the CDR3. V was shortened by 9 bases and J by 6 bases, with 11 bases between the two germline ends. Looked up from germline, CDR1 is SGHAT and CDR2 is FQNNGV. CDR3 sequence reads: CASGPGAEAFF. DNA for the CDR3: TGTGCCAGTGGTCCAGGGGCTGAAGCTTTCTTT.

Turning to this clonotype: This may be a read error, as it is one base from a much larger clone. The chain links TRBV20-1 to TRBJ2-7; 15 positions match TRBD2. Germline CDR1 reads DFQATT; CDR2 reads SNEGSKA (reference sequence). The CDR3 loop spans 15 amino acids. With 5 bases clipped from V and 1 base from J, the junction kept 3 bases outside the gene matches. This CDR3 reads CSAWTSGRASYEQYF. The CDR3 DNA follows: TGCAGTGCTTGGACTAGCGGGAGGGCGTCCTACGAGCAGTACTTC.

For this clonotype: The conserved phenylalanine or tryptophan is not found at the CDR3 terminus, so this likely reflects a read error. This rearrangement joins TRBV29-1 to TRBJ1-2, with D unclear. The V end lost 4 bases, the J end lost 8 bases, and 14 bases lay between the germline ends. Per the germline V gene, CDR1 is SQVTM and CDR2 is ANQGSEA. The CDR3 covers 12 residues. The CDR3 loop is CSVVYWGGGYTL. The CDR3 coding sequence is TGCAGCGTTGTCTATTGGGGTGGAGGCTACACCTTA.